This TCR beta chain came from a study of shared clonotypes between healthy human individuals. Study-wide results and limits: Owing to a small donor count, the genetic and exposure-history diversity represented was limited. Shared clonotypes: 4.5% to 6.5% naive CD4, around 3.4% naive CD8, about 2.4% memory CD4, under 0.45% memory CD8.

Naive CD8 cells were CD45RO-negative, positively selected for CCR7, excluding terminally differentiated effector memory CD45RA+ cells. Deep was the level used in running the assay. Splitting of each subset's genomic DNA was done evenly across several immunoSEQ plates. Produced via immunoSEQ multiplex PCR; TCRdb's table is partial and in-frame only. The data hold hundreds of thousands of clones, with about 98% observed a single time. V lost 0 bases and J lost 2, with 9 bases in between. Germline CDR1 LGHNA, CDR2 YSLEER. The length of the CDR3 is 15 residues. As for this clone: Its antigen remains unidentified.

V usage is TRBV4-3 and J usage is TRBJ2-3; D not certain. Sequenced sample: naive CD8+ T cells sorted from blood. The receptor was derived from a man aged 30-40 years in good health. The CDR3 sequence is CASSQDNGNTDTQYF. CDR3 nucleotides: TGCGCCAGCAGCCAAGATAACGGAAACACAGATACGCAGTATTTT.